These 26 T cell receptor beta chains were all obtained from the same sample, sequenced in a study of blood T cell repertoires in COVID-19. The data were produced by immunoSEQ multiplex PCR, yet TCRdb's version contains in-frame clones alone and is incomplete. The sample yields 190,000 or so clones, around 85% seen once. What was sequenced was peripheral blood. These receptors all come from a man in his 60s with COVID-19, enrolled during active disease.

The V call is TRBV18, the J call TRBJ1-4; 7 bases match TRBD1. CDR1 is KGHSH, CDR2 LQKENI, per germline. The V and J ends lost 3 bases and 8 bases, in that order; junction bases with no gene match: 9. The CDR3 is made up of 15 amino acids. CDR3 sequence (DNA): TGTGCCAGCTCACCCAGACAGGGCGAGGGCGAAAAACTGTTTTTT. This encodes CASSPRQGEGEKLFF.

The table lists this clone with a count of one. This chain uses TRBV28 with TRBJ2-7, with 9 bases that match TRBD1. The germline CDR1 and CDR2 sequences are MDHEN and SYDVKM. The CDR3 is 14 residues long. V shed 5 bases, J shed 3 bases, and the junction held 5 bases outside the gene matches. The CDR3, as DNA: TGTGCCAGCAGTCCGGGGACAGGGTACTACGAGCAGTACTTC. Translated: CASSPGTGYYEQYF. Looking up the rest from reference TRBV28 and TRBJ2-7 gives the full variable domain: DVKVTQSSRYLVKRTGEKVFLECVQDMDHENMFWYRQDPGLGLRLIYFSYDVKMKEKGDIPEGYSVSREKKERFSLILESASTNQTSMYLCASSPGTGYYEQYFGPGTRLTVT.

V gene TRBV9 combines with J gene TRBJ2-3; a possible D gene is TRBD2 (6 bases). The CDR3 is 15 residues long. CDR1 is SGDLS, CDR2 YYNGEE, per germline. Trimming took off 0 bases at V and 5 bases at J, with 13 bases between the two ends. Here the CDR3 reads CASSVDGSRGDTQYF. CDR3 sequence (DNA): TGTGCCAGCAGCGTAGACGGGAGTAGAGGAGATACGCAGTATTTT.

CDR3 sequence reads: CASSSGTYNEQFF. CDR3 DNA: TGTGCCAGCAGCTCCGGGACTTACAATGAGCAGTTCTTC. The chain is built from TRBV28 and TRBJ2-1; a possible D gene is TRBD2 (6 bases). Germline-derived CDR1 and CDR2 are MDHEN and SYDVKM. V was clipped by 6 bases and J by 4 bases, with 10 bases between them. The CDR3 totals 13 residues.

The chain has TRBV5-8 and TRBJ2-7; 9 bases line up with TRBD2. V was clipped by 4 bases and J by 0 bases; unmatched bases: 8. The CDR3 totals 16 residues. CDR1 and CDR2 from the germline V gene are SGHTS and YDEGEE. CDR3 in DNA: TGTGCCAGCAGCCCGGCGGGAGGGGCCACCTCCTACGAGCAGTACTTC. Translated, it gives CASSPAGGATSYEQYF.

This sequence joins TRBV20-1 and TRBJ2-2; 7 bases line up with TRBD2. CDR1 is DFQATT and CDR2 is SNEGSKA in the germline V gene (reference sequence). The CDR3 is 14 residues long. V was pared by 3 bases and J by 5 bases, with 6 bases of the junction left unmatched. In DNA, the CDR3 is TGCAGTGCTAGTCGCGGGGGTGGTACCGGGGAGCTGTTTTTT. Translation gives CSASRGGGTGELFF.

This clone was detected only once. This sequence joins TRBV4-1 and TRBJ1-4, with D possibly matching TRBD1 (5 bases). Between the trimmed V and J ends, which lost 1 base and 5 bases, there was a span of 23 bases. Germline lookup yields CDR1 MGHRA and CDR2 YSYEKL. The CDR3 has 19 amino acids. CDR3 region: CASSQGGVRHTGVNEKLFF. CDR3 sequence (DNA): TGCGCCAGCAGCCAAGGAGGCGTAAGGCATACAGGAGTAAATGAAAAACTGTTTTTT.

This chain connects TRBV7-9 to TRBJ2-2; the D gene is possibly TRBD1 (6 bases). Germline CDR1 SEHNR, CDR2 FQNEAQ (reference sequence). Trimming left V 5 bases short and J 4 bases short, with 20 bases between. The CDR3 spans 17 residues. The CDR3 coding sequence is TGTGCCAGCAGCCGCGATAACAGGGTCGGCGGCACCGGGGAGCTGTTTTTT. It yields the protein CASSRDNRVGGTGELFF.

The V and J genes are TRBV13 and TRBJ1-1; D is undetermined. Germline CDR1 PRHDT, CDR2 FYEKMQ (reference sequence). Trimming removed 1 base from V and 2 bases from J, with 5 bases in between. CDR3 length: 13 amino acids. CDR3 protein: CASSLVRNTEAFF. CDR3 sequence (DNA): TGTGCCAGCAGCTTAGTGCGAAACACTGAAGCTTTCTTT.

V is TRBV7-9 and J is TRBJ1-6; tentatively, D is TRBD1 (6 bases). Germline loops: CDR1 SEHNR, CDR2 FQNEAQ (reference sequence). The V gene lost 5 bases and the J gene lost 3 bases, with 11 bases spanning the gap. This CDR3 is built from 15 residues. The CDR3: CASSPTGNYNSPLHF. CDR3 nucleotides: TGTGCCAGCAGCCCTACAGGGAACTATAATTCACCCCTCCACTTT.

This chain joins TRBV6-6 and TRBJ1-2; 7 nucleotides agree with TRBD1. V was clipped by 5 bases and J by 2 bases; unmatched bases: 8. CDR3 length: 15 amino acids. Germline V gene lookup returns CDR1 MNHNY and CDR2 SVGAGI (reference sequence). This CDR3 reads CASSPRQGTNYGYTF. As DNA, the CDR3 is TGTGCCAGCAGTCCCCGACAGGGAACCAACTATGGCTACACCTTC.

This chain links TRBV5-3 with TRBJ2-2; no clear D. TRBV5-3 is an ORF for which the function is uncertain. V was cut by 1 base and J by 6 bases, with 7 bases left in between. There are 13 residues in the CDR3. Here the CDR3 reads CARSLTEAGELFF. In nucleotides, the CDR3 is TGTGCCAGAAGCTTGACCGAGGCCGGGGAGCTGTTTTTT.

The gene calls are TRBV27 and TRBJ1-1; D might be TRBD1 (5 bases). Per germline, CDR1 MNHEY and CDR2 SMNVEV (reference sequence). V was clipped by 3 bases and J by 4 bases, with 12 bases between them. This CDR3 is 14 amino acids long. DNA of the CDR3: TGTGCCAGCAGTTTCCGGAGTCAGGGCACTGAAGCTTTCTTT. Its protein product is CASSFRSQGTEAFF.

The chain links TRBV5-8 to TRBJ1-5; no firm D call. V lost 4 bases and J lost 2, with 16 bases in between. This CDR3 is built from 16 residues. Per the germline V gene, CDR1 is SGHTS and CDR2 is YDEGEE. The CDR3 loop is CASSRGTAAGNQPQHF. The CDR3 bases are TGTGCCAGCAGCCGGGGAACAGCCGCCGGCAATCAGCCCCAGCATTTT.

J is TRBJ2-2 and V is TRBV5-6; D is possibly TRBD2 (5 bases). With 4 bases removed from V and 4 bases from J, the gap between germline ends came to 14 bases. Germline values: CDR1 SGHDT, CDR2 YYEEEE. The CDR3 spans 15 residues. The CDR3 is CASSQGGSVTGELFF. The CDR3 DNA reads TGTGCCAGCAGCCAAGGAGGATCCGTCACCGGGGAGCTGTTTTTT.

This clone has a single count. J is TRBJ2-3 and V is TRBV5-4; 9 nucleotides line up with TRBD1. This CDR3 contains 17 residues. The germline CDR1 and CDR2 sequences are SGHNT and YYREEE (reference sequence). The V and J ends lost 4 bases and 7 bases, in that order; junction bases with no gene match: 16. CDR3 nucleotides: TGTGCCAGCAGCAATAGAAGAAGGACAGGGGTTTTAAATACGCAGTATTTT. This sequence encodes CASSNRRRTGVLNTQYF. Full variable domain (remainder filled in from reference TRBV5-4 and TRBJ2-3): ETGVTQSPTHLIKTRGQQVTLRCSSQSGHNTVSWYQQALGQGPQFIFQYYREEENGRGNFPPRFSGLQFPNYSSELNVNALELDDSALYLCASSNRRRTGVLNTQYFGPGTRLTVL.

The CDR3 nucleotides are TGTGCCAGCCTCGCAGGGGACAACCCCTACAATGAGCAGTTCTTC. Translation gives CASLAGDNPYNEQFF. The chain couples TRBV2 to TRBJ2-1, with D possibly being TRBD1 (6 bases). Per germline, CDR1 SNHLY and CDR2 FYNNEI. Trimming pared 8 bases from V and 2 bases from J, leaving 16 bases between. This CDR3 is 15 amino acids long.

The CDR3 bases are TGTGCCAGCACAGGAGGGGGCCTTGGAAGCAATCAGCCCCAGCATTTT. This codes for CASTGGGLGSNQPQHF. The gene calls are TRBV28 and TRBJ1-5; 7 nucleotides align to TRBD1. Germline lookup yields CDR1 MDHEN and CDR2 SYDVKM. V trimming: 7 bases; J trimming: 1 base; junction bases outside the gene matches: 10. This CDR3 contains 16 residues.

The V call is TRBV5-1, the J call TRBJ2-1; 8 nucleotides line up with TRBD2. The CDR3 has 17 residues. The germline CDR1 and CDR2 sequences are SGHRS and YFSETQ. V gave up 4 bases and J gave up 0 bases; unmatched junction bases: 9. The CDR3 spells CASSQSGTRASYNEQFF. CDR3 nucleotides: TGCGCCAGCAGCCAAAGTGGGACTAGGGCCTCCTACAATGAGCAGTTCTTC. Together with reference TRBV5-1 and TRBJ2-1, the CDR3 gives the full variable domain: KAGVTQTPRYLIKTRGQQVTLSCSPISGHRSVSWYQQTPGQGLQFLFEYFSETQRNKGNFPGRFSGRQFSNSRSEMNVSTLELGDSALYLCASSQSGTRASYNEQFFGPGTRLTVL.

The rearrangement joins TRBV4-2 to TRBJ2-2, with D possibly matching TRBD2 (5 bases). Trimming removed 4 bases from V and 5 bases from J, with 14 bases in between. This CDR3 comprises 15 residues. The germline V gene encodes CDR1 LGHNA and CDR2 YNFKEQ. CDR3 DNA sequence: TGTGCCAGCAGCCCCTCCCGGGGTAGGACCGGGGAGCTGTTTTTT. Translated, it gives CASSPSRGRTGELFF.

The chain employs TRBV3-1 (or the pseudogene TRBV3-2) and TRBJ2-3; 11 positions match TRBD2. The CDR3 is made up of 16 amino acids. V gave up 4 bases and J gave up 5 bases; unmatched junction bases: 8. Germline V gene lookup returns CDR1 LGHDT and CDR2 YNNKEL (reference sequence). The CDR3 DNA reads TGTGCCAGCAGCCCCCGGGGTAGCGGGAGGGTAGATACGCAGTATTTT. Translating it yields CASSPRGSGRVDTQYF.

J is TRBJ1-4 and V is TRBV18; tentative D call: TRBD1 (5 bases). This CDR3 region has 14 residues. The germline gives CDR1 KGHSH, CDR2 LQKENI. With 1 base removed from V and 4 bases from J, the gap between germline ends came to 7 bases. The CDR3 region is CASSPQGYNEKLFF. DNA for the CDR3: TGTGCCAGCTCACCACAGGGGTATAATGAAAAACTGTTTTTT. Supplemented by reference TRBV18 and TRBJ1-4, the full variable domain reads NAGVMQNPRHLVRRRGQEARLRCSPMKGHSHVYWYRQLPEEGLKFMVYLQKENIIDESGMPKERFSAEFPKEGPSILRIQQVVRGDSAAYFCASSPQGYNEKLFFGSGTQLSVL.

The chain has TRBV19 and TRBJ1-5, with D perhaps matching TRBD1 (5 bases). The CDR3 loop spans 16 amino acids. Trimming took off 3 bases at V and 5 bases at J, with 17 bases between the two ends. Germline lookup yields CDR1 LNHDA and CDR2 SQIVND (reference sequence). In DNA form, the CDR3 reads TGTGCCAGTAGTATGGGCGGGGGTAGGGGCCATCAGCCCCAGCATTTT. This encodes CASSMGGGRGHQPQHF.

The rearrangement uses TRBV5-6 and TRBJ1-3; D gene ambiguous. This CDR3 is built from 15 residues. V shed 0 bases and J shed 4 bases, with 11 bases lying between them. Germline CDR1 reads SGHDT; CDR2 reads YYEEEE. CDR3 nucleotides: TGTGCCAGCAGCTTGGATACAGCCCGAGGAAACACCATATATTTT. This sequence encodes CASSLDTARGNTIYF.

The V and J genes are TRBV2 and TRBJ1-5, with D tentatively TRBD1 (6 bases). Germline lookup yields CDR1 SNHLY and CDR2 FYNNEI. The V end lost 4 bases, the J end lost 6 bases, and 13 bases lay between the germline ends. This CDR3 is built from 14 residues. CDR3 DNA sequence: TGTGCCAGCAGTGTATTACAGGGTAGTCAGCCCCAGCATTTT. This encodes CASSVLQGSQPQHF.

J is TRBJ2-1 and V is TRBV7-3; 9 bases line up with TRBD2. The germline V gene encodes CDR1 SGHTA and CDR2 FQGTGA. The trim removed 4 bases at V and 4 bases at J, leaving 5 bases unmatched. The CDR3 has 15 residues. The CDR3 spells CASSSTSGQYNEQFF. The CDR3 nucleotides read TGTGCCAGCAGCTCTACTAGCGGGCAATACAATGAGCAGTTCTTC.